The T cell receptor (beta chain) described here comes from a study of T-cell reconstitution after alpha-beta-depleted transplantation in children. Regarding the study as a whole: For some patients, TCRbeta diversity was high at day 60 because of recipient T cells and thymic progenitors that survived. Diversity and T-cell counts at one year after transplant derived mostly from new T cells. It was reported that alpha-beta T cells came from several hundred expanded graft clones (about two months after transplant).

Germline V gene data show CDR1 as MDHEN and CDR2 as SYDVKM. This CDR3 spans 15 amino acids. Trimming took 2 bases from V and 9 from J, leaving 17 bases between them. This clonotype was seen repeatedly, ten times or more. The antigen remains undetermined. The TCRbeta library was prepared with unique molecular identifiers. TCRdb redid the calling of the PCR reads with MiXCR, one entry per CDR3 protein. The table shows nearly 200,000 distinct CDR3 sequences, with 6.3% occurring only once. The sequence was collected from a girl in the first two years of life with combined immunodeficiency, due to receive a stem cell transplant. The starting material was PBMCs, obtained before TCRalphabeta/CD19-depleted stem cell transplant. J is TRBJ1-5 and V is TRBV28, with D perhaps matching TRBD1 (5 bases). The CDR3: CASSLGTGPGSPQHF. DNA of the CDR3: TGTGCCAGCAGTTTAGGGACCGGGCCTGGTTCGCCCCAGCATTTT.